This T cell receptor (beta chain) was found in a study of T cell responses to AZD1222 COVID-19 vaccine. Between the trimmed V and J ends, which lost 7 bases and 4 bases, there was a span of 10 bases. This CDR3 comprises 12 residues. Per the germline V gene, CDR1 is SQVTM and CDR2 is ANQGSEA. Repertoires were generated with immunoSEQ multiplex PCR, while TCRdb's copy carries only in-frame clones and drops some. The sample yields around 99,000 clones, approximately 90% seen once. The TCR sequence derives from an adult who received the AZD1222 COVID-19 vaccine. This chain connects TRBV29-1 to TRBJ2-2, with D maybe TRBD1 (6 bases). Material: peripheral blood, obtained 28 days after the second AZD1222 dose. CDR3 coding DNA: TGCAGCGACACAGGGAGCACCGGGGAGCTGTTTTTT. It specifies CSDTGSTGELFF.